One sample yielded the 25 T cell receptor beta chains listed below, sequenced in a study of blood T cells in healthy people across ages. A second PCR, run for roughly 7 to 12 cycles, used a sample-barcoded 5' primer plus a J-beta primer mix. Using its own MiXCR run on the 5' RACE reads, TCRdb lists one record per CDR3 protein. Here the sample spans 800,000 or so distinct CDR3 sequences, approximately 67% being singletons. The material sequenced was blood. All receptors derive from a man aged 30 to 45 in good health.

This chain connects TRBV30 to TRBJ2-7; maybe TRBD1 (5 bases). There are 10 residues in the CDR3. Trimming stripped 8 bases from V and 3 bases from J, with 8 bases between. CDR1 and CDR2 from the germline V gene are GTSNPN and SVGIG (reference sequence). CDR3 sequence (DNA): TGTGCCCTAGGGGTCTACGAGCAGTACTTC. It is translated as CALGVYEQYF. Based on the CDR3 plus reference TRBV30 and TRBJ2-7, the full variable domain is SQTIHQWPATLVQPVGSPLSLECTVEGTSNPNLYWYRQAAGRGLQLLFYSVGIGQISSEVPQNLSASRPQDRQFILSSKKLLLSDSGFYLCALGVYEQYFGPGTRLTVT.

The chain uses TRBV6-6 and TRBJ2-7; 12 nucleotides match TRBD2. The CDR3 consists of 15 residues. V dropped 6 bases and J dropped 2; count of bases not matched to a gene: 5. CDR1 is MNHNY, CDR2 SVGAGI, per germline (reference sequence). The CDR3 sequence is CASRGLAGRTYEQYF. The CDR3 DNA is TGTGCCAGCAGGGGACTAGCGGGCCGAACCTACGAGCAGTACTTC.

CDR3 protein: CAWTGTGGIGKLFF. The CDR3 region has the DNA TGTGCCTGGACCGGGACAGGGGGAATTGGAAAACTGTTTTTT. The chain joins TRBV30 to TRBJ1-4; 11 bases agree with TRBD1. This CDR3 region has 14 residues. Germline values: CDR1 GTSNPN, CDR2 SVGIG (reference sequence). With 4 bases clipped from V and 10 bases from J, the junction kept 8 bases outside the gene matches.

The table lists this clonotype with a few counts. This chain joins TRBV28 and TRBJ2-1; D tentatively reads TRBD1 or TRBD2 (5 bases each). Germline CDR1 and CDR2: MDHEN and SYDVKM. The CDR3 spans 16 residues. Trimming took 9 bases from V and 0 from J, leaving 18 bases between them. The chain's CDR3 is CASLQRGRSSYNEQFF. The CDR3 bases are TGTGCCAGTTTACAACGGGGCCGGAGCTCCTACAATGAGCAGTTCTTC. Drawing the rest from reference TRBV28 and TRBJ2-1, the complete variable domain is DVKVTQSSRYLVKRTGEKVFLECVQDMDHENMFWYRQDPGLGLRLIYFSYDVKMKEKGDIPEGYSVSREKKERFSLILESASTNQTSMYLCASLQRGRSSYNEQFFGPGTRLTVL.

The chain links TRBV29-1 to TRBJ2-2; 7 bases line up with TRBD1. J lost 5 bases, V lost 2 bases, and 8 bases had no gene match. Germline V gene sequence: CDR1 SQVTM, CDR2 ANQGSEA. The CDR3 extends over 15 amino acids. The CDR3 nucleotides read TGCAGCGTTGAAAACGAGGACAGGCAAACCGGGGAGCTGTTTTTT. Translation gives CSVENEDRQTGELFF.

The J gene is TRBJ1-5, the V gene TRBV12-3 or TRBV12-4; D is perhaps TRBD1 (5 bases). V was clipped by 6 bases and J by 2 bases, with 11 bases between them. This CDR3 contains 14 residues. CDR3 coding DNA: TGTGCCAGCAGCTCAGGGATCGGCAATCAGCCCCAGCATTTT. Translation: CASSSGIGNQPQHF.

This clonotype has only a few counts. J is TRBJ2-4 and V is TRBV4-3, with a tentative D call TRBD2 (5 bases). Germline CDR1 LGHNA, CDR2 YSLEER. V was cut by 0 bases and J by 9 bases, with 9 bases left in between. The CDR3 is 13 residues long. CDR3: CASSQERSGIQYF. CDR3 in DNA: TGCGCCAGCAGCCAAGAAAGGAGCGGCATTCAGTACTTC.

V usage is TRBV6-5 and J usage is TRBJ1-2; 8 positions match TRBD1. The germline V gene encodes CDR1 MNHEY and CDR2 SVGAGI. This CDR3 has 13 amino acids. The J segment lost 5 bases and the V segment lost 6 bases, leaving 5 bases of the junction unmatched. Here the CDR3 DNA reads TGTGCCAGCAGCTGGGACAGGAGATATGGCTACACCTTC. Amino acid sequence: CASSWDRRYGYTF.

V usage is TRBV7-8 and J usage is TRBJ2-1, with 8 bases that match TRBD2. V shed 8 bases, J shed 3 bases, and the junction held 12 bases outside the gene matches. CDR1 is SGHVS and CDR2 is FQNEAQ in the germline V gene. This CDR3 contains 16 residues. For the CDR3, the DNA is TGTGCCAGCTATGGATTAGCGGGAATATTCTACAATGAGCAGTTCTTC. It encodes CASYGLAGIFYNEQFF.

The rearrangement joins TRBV27 to TRBJ1-5; tentative D call: TRBD1 (5 bases). Germline values: CDR1 MNHEY, CDR2 SMNVEV (reference sequence). Trimming pared 3 bases from V and 10 bases from J, leaving 13 bases between. The CDR3 is 13 amino acids. CDR3 region: CASSFYGGGPQHF. CDR3 nucleotides: TGTGCCAGCAGTTTTTACGGGGGTGGTCCCCAGCATTTT.

This clonotype was counted at least ten times. The rearrangement links TRBV2 to TRBJ2-7; D perhaps matches TRBD2 (5 bases). This CDR3 contains 14 residues. V lost 11 bases and J lost 0, with 17 bases in between. Per the germline V gene, CDR1 is SNHLY and CDR2 is FYNNEI. The CDR3 coding sequence is TGTGCCGTTTTCCTTCGGGGTTACTCCTACGAGCAGTACTTC. Translating gives CAVFLRGYSYEQYF.

This clonotype was counted only a few times. The chain recombines TRBV20-1 with TRBJ2-6; no firm D call. CDR3 length: 12 residues. From germline, CDR1 is DFQATT and CDR2 SNEGSKA (reference sequence). V was trimmed by 6 bases and J by 0 bases, leaving 3 bases between them. The CDR3 here is CSANSGANVLTF. CDR3 nucleotide sequence: TGCAGTGCCAACTCTGGGGCCAACGTCCTGACTTTC.

This clonotype was seen ten or more times. This rearrangement joins TRBV7-2 to TRBJ2-5; TRBD2 might be the D (6 bases). CDR3 length: 14 amino acids. The germline gives CDR1 SGHTA, CDR2 FQGNSA. V lost 4 bases and J 1 base, leaving 10 bases between the germline ends. CDR3 loop: CASSWDSSQETQYF. Written as DNA, the CDR3 is TGTGCCAGCAGCTGGGACTCCAGCCAAGAGACCCAGTACTTC.

This clonotype turned up a few times. The genes are TRBV27 and TRBJ2-7, with 7 bases lining up with TRBD2. CDR3 length equals 13 residues. Germline V CDR1 and CDR2: MNHEY, SMNVEV (reference sequence). V was clipped by 8 bases and J by 4 bases; unmatched bases: 8. The CDR3, as DNA: TGTGCCAGCCGCGGACTAGACAGATACGAGCAGTACTTC. It is translated as CASRGLDRYEQYF.

This clonotype was picked up many times. The J gene is TRBJ2-5, the V gene TRBV10-3; D perhaps matches TRBD1 (6 bases). The CDR3 consists of 12 residues. Trimming took off 10 bases at V and 3 bases at J, with 12 bases between the two ends. Looked up from germline, CDR1 is ENHRY and CDR2 is SYGVKD. CDR3 amino acids: CATKDREETQYF. The CDR3 DNA sequence: TGTGCCACCAAGGACAGAGAAGAGACCCAGTACTTC.

This clonotype was seen only a few times. The chain couples TRBV4-2 to TRBJ1-1; unclear D gene. This CDR3 contains 13 residues. V lost 2 bases and J 1 base, leaving 5 bases between the germline ends. Germline-derived CDR1 and CDR2 are LGHNA and YNFKEQ. The CDR3 region is CASSQLENTEAFF. As DNA, the CDR3 is TGTGCCAGCAGCCAACTGGAGAACACTGAAGCTTTCTTT.

The V and J genes are TRBV7-9 and TRBJ1-1, with TRBD1 as a possible D gene (6 bases). The CDR3 is 12 residues long. Trimming left V 5 bases short and J 8 bases short, with 12 bases between. The germline V gene has CDR1 SEHNR and CDR2 FQNEAQ (reference sequence). The CDR3 spells CASSPQGSEAFF. Here the CDR3 DNA reads TGTGCCAGCAGCCCACAGGGCAGCGAAGCTTTCTTT.

This clonotype was seen more than once but under ten times. V gene TRBV27 combines with J gene TRBJ2-6; tentatively, D is TRBD1 (6 bases). The CDR3 consists of 18 residues. V lost 1 base, J lost 0 bases, and 13 bases lay in between. Looked up from germline, CDR1 is MNHEY and CDR2 is SMNVEV (reference sequence). CDR3 amino acids: CASSLYTGIYSGANVLTF. The CDR3 nucleotides are TGTGCCAGCAGTTTATATACAGGGATCTACTCTGGGGCCAACGTCCTGACTTTC. The variable domain in full, with the rest retrieved from reference TRBV27 and TRBJ2-6, is EAQVTQNPRYLITVTGKKLTVTCSQNMNHEYMSWYRQDPGLGLRQIYYSMNVEVTDKGDVPEGYKVSRKEKRNFPLILESPSPNQTSLYFCASSLYTGIYSGANVLTFGAGSRLTVL.

The chain links TRBV3-1 to TRBJ2-1; TRBD1 matches at 7 bases. This CDR3 has 14 residues. V shed 3 bases and J 4 bases; nucleotides not matched to a gene: 3. Per the germline V gene, CDR1 is LGHDT and CDR2 is YNNKEL (reference sequence). The CDR3 loop reads CASSQDRRYNEQFF. In nucleotides, the CDR3 is TGTGCCAGCAGCCAGGACAGGAGATACAATGAGCAGTTCTTC.

The chain has TRBV9 and TRBJ2-5; 10 bases map to TRBD1. Germline trimming cut 2 bases from V and 3 bases from J; bases unmatched to any gene: 1. The CDR3 loop spans 14 amino acids. CDR1 is SGDLS and CDR2 is YYNGEE in the germline V gene. CDR3 in DNA: TGTGCCAGCAGCGTCGGGACAGGGGAAGAGACCCAGTACTTC. It yields the protein CASSVGTGEETQYF.

Remarks on this clonotype: Relative to the germline gene, one junction end is altered; a read error may explain this. This chain joins TRBV10-3 and TRBJ2-1; either TRBD1 or TRBD2 may fit D (5 bases each). This CDR3 comprises 15 residues. Germline V lookup: CDR1 ENHRY, CDR2 SYGVKD. The CDR3 sequence is CAIQLRDGSYDEQFF. CDR3 sequence (DNA): TGTGCCATCCAGCTTCGGGACGGCTCCTACGATGAGCAGTTCTTC.

V usage is TRBV20-1 and J usage is TRBJ1-1; D remains unclear. The V end was cut by 0 bases, the J end by 1 base, with 9 bases between. Germline values: CDR1 DFQATT, CDR2 SNEGSKA (reference sequence). This CDR3 spans 14 amino acids. The CDR3: CSARDPNQNTEAFF. DNA for the CDR3: TGCAGTGCTAGAGATCCGAATCAGAACACTGAAGCTTTCTTT.

The J gene is TRBJ1-4, the V gene TRBV29-1; D perhaps matches TRBD1 (5 bases). Trimming cost V 3 bases and J 5 bases, with 16 bases left between them. CDR3 length: 15 amino acids. Germline-derived CDR1 and CDR2 are SQVTM and ANQGSEA. The CDR3 DNA follows: TGCAGCGTTGACGGTGGGCAGGGTGTAAATGAAAAACTGTTTTTT. Translated: CSVDGGQGVNEKLFF.

In this sample, this clonotype turned up a few times. V gene TRBV9 combines with J gene TRBJ2-3, with TRBD2 identical over 9 bases. V was pared by 3 bases and J by 10 bases, with 12 bases of the junction left unmatched. The CDR3 is 15 amino acids. CDR1 and CDR2 (germline): SGDLS, YYNGEE. The CDR3 nucleotides read TGTGCCAGCAGCGATAGCGGGGGCCAGACAACGGCGCAGTATTTT. Its protein is CASSDSGGQTTAQYF.

The V and J genes are TRBV7-8 and TRBJ2-3, with 10 nucleotides matching TRBD2. Trimming cost V 5 bases and J 0 bases; bases outside gene matches: 11. Germline-derived CDR1 and CDR2 are SGHVS and FQNEAQ. The CDR3 spans 18 residues. The CDR3 protein is CASSLRLVAGGSTDTQYF. CDR3 in DNA: TGTGCCAGCAGCCTTCGGCTGGTAGCGGGGGGTAGCACAGATACGCAGTATTTT.